The 4 T cell receptor beta chains below all came from one sample that was sequenced in a study of T cell changes during pregnancy in multiple sclerosis. Sequencing used immunoSEQ multiplex PCR; TCRdb keeps in-frame clones, though not all of them. The sample consists of 85,000 to 130,000 clones, about nine tenths of them appearing once. Material: peripheral blood, obtained after pregnancy. The source is a female donor with multiple sclerosis, enrolled in a pregnancy study.

The chain combines TRBV15 with TRBJ2-3, with 12 positions matching TRBD2. Germline assignment: CDR1 LNHNV and CDR2 YYDKDF (reference sequence). J lost 4 bases, V lost 5 bases, and 10 bases had no gene match. This CDR3 is built from 17 residues. CDR3 amino acids: CATSGLAGGARSDTQYF. In DNA, the CDR3 is TGTGCCACCAGCGGGCTAGCGGGGGGGGCCAGGTCAGATACGCAGTATTTT.

This clone was found a few times. The chain carries TRBV5-1 and TRBJ1-1, with D possibly TRBD1 on 5 matching bases. CDR1 and CDR2 from the germline V gene are SGHRS and YFSETQ. The CDR3 contains 13 residues. The V gene lost 4 bases and the J gene lost 1 base, with 8 bases spanning the gap. In nucleotides, the CDR3 is TGCGCCAGCAGCCAGACAGAGAACACTGAAGCTTTCTTT. Residues: CASSQTENTEAFF.

This chain joins TRBV27 and TRBJ1-2; no clear D gene. Trimming took off 6 bases at V and 5 bases at J, with 10 bases between the two ends. The CDR3 runs to 12 residues. Germline V gene sequence: CDR1 MNHEY, CDR2 SMNVEV (reference sequence). For the CDR3, the DNA is TGTGCCAGCAGCCCCGCGGGGTATGGCTACACCTTC. Amino acids: CASSPAGYGYTF.

The rearrangement links TRBV5-4 to TRBJ2-3, with 12 bases matching TRBD2. The germline gives CDR1 SGHNT, CDR2 YYREEE (reference sequence). The trim removed 3 bases at V and 1 base at J, leaving 0 bases unmatched. CDR3 length: 15 residues. CDR3 loop: CASSWTSGGTDTQYF. The DNA for the CDR3 is TGTGCCAGCAGCTGGACTAGCGGGGGCACAGATACGCAGTATTTT.